This TCR beta chain was identified during a study of memory CD4+ T cells and cytomegalovirus serostatus. The wider study: This sample comes from healthy Belgian adults, fewer than ten CMV seropositive, approximately 24 seronegative. Broader study findings: About two fifths of the roughly 160 known CMV-associated TCRbeta sequences appeared in CD4+ memory.

Single viable CD3+CD4+CD8-CD45RO+ cells were sorted as the memory CD4+ T cells. Total CD4+ T cells were enriched by CD4 positive selection. In the case of this clone: Its target is unknown.

Clones were sequenced by immunoSEQ multiplex PCR, and TCRdb holds only the in-frame ones, with some missing. The sample contains 50,000 to 60,000 clones, around 83% of which appear only once. The sequencing sample was made of memory CD4+ T cells from blood. This TCR derives from an adult in good health and CMV-seropositive.

Written as DNA, the CDR3 is TGTGCCAGTAGTGCACTAGCGGGGGGACGTAAATACAATGAGCAGTTCTTC. Translating gives CASSALAGGRKYNEQFF. The gene calls are TRBV19 and TRBJ2-1; 12 bases fit TRBD2. CDR1 and CDR2 from the germline V gene are LNHDA and SQIVND (reference sequence). After removal of 5 bases from V and 4 bases from J, the junction contained 9 bases not matched to a gene. The CDR3 contains 17 residues.